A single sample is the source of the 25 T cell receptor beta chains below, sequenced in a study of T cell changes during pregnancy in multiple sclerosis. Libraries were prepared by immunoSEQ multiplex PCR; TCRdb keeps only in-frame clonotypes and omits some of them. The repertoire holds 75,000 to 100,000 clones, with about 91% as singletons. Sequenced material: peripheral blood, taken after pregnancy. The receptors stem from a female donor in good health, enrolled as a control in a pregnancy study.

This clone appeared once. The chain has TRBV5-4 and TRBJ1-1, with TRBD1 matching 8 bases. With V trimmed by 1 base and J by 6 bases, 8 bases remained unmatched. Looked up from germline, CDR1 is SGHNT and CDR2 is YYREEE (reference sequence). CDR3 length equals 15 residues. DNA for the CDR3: TGTGCCAGCAGCTTGAACCGACAGGGGAGACCTGAAGCTTTCTTT. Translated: CASSLNRQGRPEAFF.

For the CDR3, the DNA is TGTGCCAGCACACAGAATACTCAGCCCCAGCATTTT. Translation: CASTQNTQPQHF. This sequence joins TRBV6-6 and TRBJ1-5; no clear D gene. V lost 7 bases to trimming and J lost 6 bases, with 10 bases between them. There are 12 residues in the CDR3. Germline V gene lookup returns CDR1 MNHNY and CDR2 SVGAGI (reference sequence).

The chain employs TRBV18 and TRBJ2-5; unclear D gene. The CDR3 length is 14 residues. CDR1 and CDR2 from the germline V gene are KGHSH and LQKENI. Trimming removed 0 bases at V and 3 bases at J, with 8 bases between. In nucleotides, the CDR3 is TGTGCCAGCTCACCACCGAGGCCAGAAGAGACCCAGTACTTC. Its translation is CASSPPRPEETQYF. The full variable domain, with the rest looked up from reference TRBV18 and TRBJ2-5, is NAGVMQNPRHLVRRRGQEARLRCSPMKGHSHVYWYRQLPEEGLKFMVYLQKENIIDESGMPKERFSAEFPKEGPSILRIQQVVRGDSAAYFCASSPPRPEETQYFGPGTRLLVL.

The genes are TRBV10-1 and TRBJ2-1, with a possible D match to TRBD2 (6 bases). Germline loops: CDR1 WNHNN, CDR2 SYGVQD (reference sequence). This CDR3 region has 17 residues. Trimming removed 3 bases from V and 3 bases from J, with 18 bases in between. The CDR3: CASSERIGGARYNEQFF. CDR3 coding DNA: TGCGCCAGCAGTGAAAGAATTGGCGGGGCGCGCTACAATGAGCAGTTCTTC.

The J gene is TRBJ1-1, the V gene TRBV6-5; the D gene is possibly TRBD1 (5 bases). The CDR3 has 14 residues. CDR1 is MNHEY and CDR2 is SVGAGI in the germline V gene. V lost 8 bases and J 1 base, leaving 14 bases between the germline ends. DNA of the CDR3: TGTGCCAGCTTAACCGCAGGGTCGAACACTGAAGCTTTCTTT. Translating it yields CASLTAGSNTEAFF.

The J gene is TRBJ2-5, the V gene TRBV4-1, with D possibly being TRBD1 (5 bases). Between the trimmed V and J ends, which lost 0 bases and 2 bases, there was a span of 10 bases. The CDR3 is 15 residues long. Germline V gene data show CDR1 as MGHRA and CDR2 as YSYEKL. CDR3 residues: CASSQEGAEQETQYF. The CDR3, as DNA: TGCGCCAGCAGCCAAGAAGGGGCCGAACAAGAGACCCAGTACTTC.

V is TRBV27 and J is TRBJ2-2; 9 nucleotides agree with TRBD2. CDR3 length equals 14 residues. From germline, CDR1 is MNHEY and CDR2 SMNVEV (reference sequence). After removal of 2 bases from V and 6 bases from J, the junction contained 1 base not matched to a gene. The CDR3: CASSLIAGAGELFF. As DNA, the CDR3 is TGTGCCAGCAGTTTAATAGCGGGAGCCGGGGAGCTGTTTTTT.

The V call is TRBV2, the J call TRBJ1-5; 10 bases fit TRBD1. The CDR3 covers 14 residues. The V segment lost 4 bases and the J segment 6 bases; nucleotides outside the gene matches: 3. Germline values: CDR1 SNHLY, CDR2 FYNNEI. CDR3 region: CASSGQGASQPQHF. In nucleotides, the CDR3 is TGTGCCAGCAGTGGACAGGGGGCGTCTCAGCCCCAGCATTTT. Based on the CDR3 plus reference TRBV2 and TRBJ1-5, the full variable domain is EPEVTQTPSHQVTQMGQEVILRCVPISNHLYFYWYRQILGQKVEFLVSFYNNEISEKSEIFDDQFSVERPDGSNFTLKIRSTKLEDSAMYFCASSGQGASQPQHFGDGTRLSIL.

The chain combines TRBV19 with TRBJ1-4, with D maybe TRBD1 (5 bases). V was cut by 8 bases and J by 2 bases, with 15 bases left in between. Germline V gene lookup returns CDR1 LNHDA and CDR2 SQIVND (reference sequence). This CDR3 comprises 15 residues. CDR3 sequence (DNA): TGTGCCAGTTCCCTCGGGGGGGGGACTAATGAAAAACTGTTTTTT. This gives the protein CASSLGGGTNEKLFF. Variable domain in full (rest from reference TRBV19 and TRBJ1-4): DGGITQSPKYLFRKEGQNVTLSCEQNLNHDAMYWYRQDPGQGLRLIYYSQIVNDFQKGDIAEGYSVSREKKESFPLTVTSAQKNPTAFYLCASSLGGGTNEKLFFGSGTQLSVL.

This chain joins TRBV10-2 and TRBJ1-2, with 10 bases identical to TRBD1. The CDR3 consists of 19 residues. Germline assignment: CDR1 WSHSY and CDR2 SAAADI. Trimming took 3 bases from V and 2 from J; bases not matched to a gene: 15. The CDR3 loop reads CASSDKYRRTGGRNYGYTF. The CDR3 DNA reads TGCGCCAGCAGTGATAAGTACCGTAGGACAGGGGGAAGAAACTATGGCTACACCTTC.

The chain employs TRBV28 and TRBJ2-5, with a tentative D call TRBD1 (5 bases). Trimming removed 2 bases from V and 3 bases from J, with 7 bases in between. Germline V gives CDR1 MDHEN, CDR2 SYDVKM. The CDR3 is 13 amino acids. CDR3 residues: CASSLAQEETQYF. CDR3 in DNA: TGTGCCAGCAGTTTAGCACAGGAAGAGACCCAGTACTTC. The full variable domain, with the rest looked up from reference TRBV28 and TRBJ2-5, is DVKVTQSSRYLVKRTGEKVFLECVQDMDHENMFWYRQDPGLGLRLIYFSYDVKMKEKGDIPEGYSVSREKKERFSLILESASTNQTSMYLCASSLAQEETQYFGPGTRLLVL.

The CDR3 protein is CASRPGTSGRGGGQYF. CDR3 in DNA: TGTGCCAGCAGGCCCGGGACTAGCGGGAGGGGTGGTGGGCAGTACTTC. The chain couples TRBV6-6 to TRBJ2-7; TRBD2 aligns across 16 bases. The CDR3 consists of 16 residues. CDR1 and CDR2 from the germline V gene are MNHNY and SVGAGI (reference sequence). Trimming cost V 6 bases and J 9 bases; bases outside gene matches: 11.

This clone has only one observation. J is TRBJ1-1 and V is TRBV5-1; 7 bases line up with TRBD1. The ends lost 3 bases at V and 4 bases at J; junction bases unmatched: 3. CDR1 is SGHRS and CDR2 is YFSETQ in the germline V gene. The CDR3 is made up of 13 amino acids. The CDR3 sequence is CASSSPGGTEAFF. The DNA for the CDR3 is TGCGCCAGCAGCTCCCCAGGGGGCACTGAAGCTTTCTTT.

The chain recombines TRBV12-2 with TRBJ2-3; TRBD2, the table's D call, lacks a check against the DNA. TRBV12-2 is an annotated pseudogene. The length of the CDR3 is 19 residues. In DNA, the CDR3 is TGTGCAAGTCGCTTAGGGGGGGGGACTACATTATCTTTGATGGATACGCAGTATTTT. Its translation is CASRLGGGTTLSLMDTQYF.

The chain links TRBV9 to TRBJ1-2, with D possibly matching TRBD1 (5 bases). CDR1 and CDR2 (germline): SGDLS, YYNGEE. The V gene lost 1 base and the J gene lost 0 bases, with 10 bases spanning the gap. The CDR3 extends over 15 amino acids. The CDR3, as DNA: TGTGCCAGCAGCGTAATAGACAGCTCTAACTATGGCTACACCTTC. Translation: CASSVIDSSNYGYTF. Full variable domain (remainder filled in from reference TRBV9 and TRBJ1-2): DSGVTQTPKHLITATGQRVTLRCSPRSGDLSVYWYQQSLDQGLQFLIQYYNGEERAKGNILERFSAQQFPDLHSELNLSSLELGDSALYFCASSVIDSSNYGYTFGSGTRLTVV.

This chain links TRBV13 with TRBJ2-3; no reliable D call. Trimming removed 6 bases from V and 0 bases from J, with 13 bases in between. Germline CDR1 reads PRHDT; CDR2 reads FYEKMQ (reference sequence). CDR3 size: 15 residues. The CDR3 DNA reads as TGTGCCAGCAGAGGCAGGCTCTCTAGCACAGATACGCAGTATTTT. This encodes CASRGRLSSTDTQYF.

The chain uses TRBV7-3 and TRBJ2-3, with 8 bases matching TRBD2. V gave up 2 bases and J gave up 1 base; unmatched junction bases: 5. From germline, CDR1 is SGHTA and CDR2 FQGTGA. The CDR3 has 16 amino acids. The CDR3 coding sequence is TGTGCCAGCAGCTTAGAGGGGCGGGGGGGCACAGATACGCAGTATTTT. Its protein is CASSLEGRGGTDTQYF.

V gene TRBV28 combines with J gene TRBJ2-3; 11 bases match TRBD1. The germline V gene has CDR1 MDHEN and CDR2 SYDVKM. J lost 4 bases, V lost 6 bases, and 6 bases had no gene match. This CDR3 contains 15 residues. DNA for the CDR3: TGTGCCAGCAGCCCCGGGACAGGGGGGGCAGATACGCAGTATTTT. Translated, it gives CASSPGTGGADTQYF. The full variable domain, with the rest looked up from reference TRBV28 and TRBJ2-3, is DVKVTQSSRYLVKRTGEKVFLECVQDMDHENMFWYRQDPGLGLRLIYFSYDVKMKEKGDIPEGYSVSREKKERFSLILESASTNQTSMYLCASSPGTGGADTQYFGPGTRLTVL.

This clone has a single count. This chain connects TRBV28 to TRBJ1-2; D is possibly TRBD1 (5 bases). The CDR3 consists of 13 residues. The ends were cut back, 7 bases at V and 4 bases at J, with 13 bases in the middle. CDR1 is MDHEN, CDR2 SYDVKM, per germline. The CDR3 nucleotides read TGTGCCAGCACATTCCAGGGTGGCTATGGCTACACCTTC. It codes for CASTFQGGYGYTF.

DNA for the CDR3: TGTGCCAGCAGTTACAGCCGTAGCGCTTCCTACGAGCAGTACTTC. Translation: CASSYSRSASYEQYF. The chain combines TRBV6-5 with TRBJ2-7; TRBD2 is a possible D gene (5 bases). V lost 2 bases and J lost 1, with 12 bases in between. CDR3 length: 15 amino acids. Looked up from germline, CDR1 is MNHEY and CDR2 is SVGAGI.

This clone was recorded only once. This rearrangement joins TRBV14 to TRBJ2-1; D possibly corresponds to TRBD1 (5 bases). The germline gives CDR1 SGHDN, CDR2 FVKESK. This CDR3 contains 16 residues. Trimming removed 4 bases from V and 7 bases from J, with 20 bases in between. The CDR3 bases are TGTGCCAGCAGCCCCCTTCACTGGGGCCTGGGAAATGAGCAGTTCTTC. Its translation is CASSPLHWGLGNEQFF.

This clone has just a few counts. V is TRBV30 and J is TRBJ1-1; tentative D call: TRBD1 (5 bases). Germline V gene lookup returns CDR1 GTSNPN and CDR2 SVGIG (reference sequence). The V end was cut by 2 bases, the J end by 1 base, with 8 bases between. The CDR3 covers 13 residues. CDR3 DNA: TGTGCCTGGAGTATAACAGGGAACACTGAAGCTTTCTTT. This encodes CAWSITGNTEAFF.

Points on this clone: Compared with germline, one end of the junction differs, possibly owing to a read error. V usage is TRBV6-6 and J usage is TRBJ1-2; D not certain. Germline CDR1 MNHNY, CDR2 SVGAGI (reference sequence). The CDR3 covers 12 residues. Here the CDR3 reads CASSYSNYGCTF. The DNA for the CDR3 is TGTGCCAGCAGTTACTCTAACTATGGCTGCACCTTC.

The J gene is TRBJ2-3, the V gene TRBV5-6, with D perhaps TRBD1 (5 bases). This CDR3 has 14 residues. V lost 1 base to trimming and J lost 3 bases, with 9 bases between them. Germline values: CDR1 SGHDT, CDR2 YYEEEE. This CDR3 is CASSLNRITDTQYF. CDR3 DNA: TGTGCCAGCAGCTTGAACAGGATAACAGATACGCAGTATTTT.

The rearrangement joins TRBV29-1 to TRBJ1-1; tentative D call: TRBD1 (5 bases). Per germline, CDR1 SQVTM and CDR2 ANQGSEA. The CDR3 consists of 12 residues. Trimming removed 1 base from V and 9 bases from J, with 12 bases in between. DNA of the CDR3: TGCAGCGTTGAAGGTCGCGGGGGGAAAGCTTTCTTT. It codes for CSVEGRGGKAFF. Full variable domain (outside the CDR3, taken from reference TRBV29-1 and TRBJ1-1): SAVISQKPSRDICQRGTSLTIQCQVDSQVTMMFWYRQQPGQSLTLIATANQGSEATYESGFVIDKFPISRPNLTFSTLTVSNMSPEDSSIYLCSVEGRGGKAFFGQGTRLTVV.